The 21 T cell receptor beta chains below come from one sample, sequenced in a study of shared clonotypes between healthy human individuals. Libraries were prepared by immunoSEQ multiplex PCR; TCRdb keeps only in-frame clonotypes and omits some of them. In the table there are hundreds of thousands of clones, around 72% of which are singletons. Sequenced sample: memory CD4+ T cells sorted from blood. The subset: CD45RA-negative fraction. The receptors come from a man aged 25 to 40 in good health.

On this clone: This sample also contains other DNA sequences that code for the same CDR3. J is TRBJ2-7 and V is TRBV5-1; D gene uncertain. The V gene's germline CDR1 is SGHRS and CDR2 YFSETQ. The CDR3 is 11 amino acids. Trimming cost V 0 bases and J 5 bases, with 3 bases left between them. This CDR3 is CASSLEDEQYF. DNA of the CDR3: TGCGCCAGCAGCTTGGAAGACGAGCAGTACTTC.

The chain employs TRBV5-1 and TRBJ2-7, with 8 nucleotides matching TRBD1. Trimming at V came to 4 bases and at J to 3 bases, leaving 9 bases not matched to a gene. Germline assignment: CDR1 SGHRS and CDR2 YFSETQ. The CDR3 contains 15 residues. CDR3 in DNA: TGCGCCAGCAGCGCCCTGGACAGGGCCATCTACGAGCAGTACTTC. The encoded protein is CASSALDRAIYEQYF.

V and J are TRBV9 and TRBJ2-2; 7 bases are shared with TRBD1. Trimming at V came to 4 bases and at J to 3 bases, leaving 6 bases not matched to a gene. This CDR3 spans 15 amino acids. The germline V gene has CDR1 SGDLS and CDR2 YYNGEE. The CDR3 DNA reads TGTGCCAGCAGCCCTGGGGACAGACACACCGGGGAGCTGTTTTTT. It translates to CASSPGDRHTGELFF.

This chain joins TRBV11-2 and TRBJ2-7; 7 bases are shared with TRBD2. Germline V CDR1 and CDR2: SGHAT, FQNNGV. After removal of 5 bases from V and 5 bases from J, the junction contained 12 bases not matched to a gene. CDR3 length equals 15 residues. DNA of the CDR3: TGTGCCAGCAGCACCTACCGGGGGGAAAGAAACGAGCAGTACTTC. As protein: CASSTYRGERNEQYF.

The chain combines TRBV7-6 with TRBJ2-3; 12 nucleotides match TRBD2. Losses at the gene ends were 1 base for V and 3 bases for J; bases not matched to a gene: 11. The CDR3 sequence is 19 residues long. Per germline, CDR1 SGHVS and CDR2 FNYEAQ. CDR3 sequence (DNA): TGTGCCAGCAGCTTAGATAAGACTAGCGGGAGAGGGAGGACAGATACGCAGTATTTT. Its translation: CASSLDKTSGRGRTDTQYF. Variable domain in full (rest from reference TRBV7-6 and TRBJ2-3): GAGVSQSPRYKVTKRGQDVALRCDPISGHVSLYWYRQALGQGPEFLTYFNYEAQQDKSGLPNDRFSAERPEGSISTLTIQRTEQRDSAMYRCASSLDKTSGRGRTDTQYFGPGTRLTVL.

The chain has TRBV9 and TRBJ2-3; TRBD1 might be the D (6 bases). The CDR3 extends over 14 amino acids. Germline values: CDR1 SGDLS, CDR2 YYNGEE. The germline V and J ends were trimmed by 0 bases and 1 base, with 6 bases remaining between them. CDR3 amino acids: CASSVGTGTDTQYF. The DNA of the CDR3 is TGTGCCAGCAGCGTAGGGACAGGCACAGATACGCAGTATTTT.

The chain couples TRBV10-3 to TRBJ2-1; D is perhaps TRBD1 (6 bases). CDR3 size: 14 residues. Germline V gene lookup returns CDR1 ENHRY and CDR2 SYGVKD. The V end lost 7 bases, the J end lost 10 bases, and 20 bases lay between the germline ends. DNA for the CDR3: TGTGCCATCAACCTCCGGGACACCTCAGGGGAGCAGTTCTTC. It codes for CAINLRDTSGEQFF.

This chain links TRBV11-2 with TRBJ2-7, with TRBD1 matching over 8 bases. CDR1 is SGHAT, CDR2 FQNNGV, per germline. Unmatched junction bases numbered 16, after V lost 4 bases and J lost 5 bases. The CDR3 runs to 17 residues. CDR3 protein: CASSSPIPTGDLNEQYF. The DNA for the CDR3 is TGTGCCAGCAGCTCCCCGATTCCGACAGGGGATCTCAACGAGCAGTACTTC.

This chain uses TRBV2 with TRBJ2-5; 7 positions agree with TRBD1. Trimming at V came to 5 bases and at J to 1 base, leaving 7 bases not matched to a gene. The CDR3 is 15 amino acids. Germline CDR1 is SNHLY and CDR2 is FYNNEI. The CDR3 spells CASSWAGTAQETQYF. CDR3 coding DNA: TGTGCCAGCAGTTGGGCCGGGACAGCCCAAGAGACCCAGTACTTC.

This clone was recorded once. This CDR3 reads CASSKSDGTDAEAFF. The CDR3, as DNA: TGTGCCAGCAGCAAGAGCGATGGGACGGACGCTGAAGCTTTCTTT. This chain uses TRBV21-1 with TRBJ1-1. TRBV21-1 is a documented pseudogene. CDR3 length: 15 residues.

The V and J genes are TRBV10-3 and TRBJ1-5; TRBD1 aligns across 8 bases. There are 14 residues in the CDR3. V dropped 8 bases and J dropped 2; count of bases not matched to a gene: 5. Germline V gene lookup returns CDR1 ENHRY and CDR2 SYGVKD. The CDR3 spells CAIGPTGGNQPQHF. The CDR3 region has the DNA TGTGCCATCGGACCGACAGGGGGCAATCAGCCCCAGCATTTT.

The chain recombines TRBV14 with TRBJ2-7, with 8 bases matching TRBD1. This CDR3 is 14 amino acids long. V was clipped by 6 bases and J by 4 bases; unmatched bases: 8. From germline, CDR1 is SGHDN and CDR2 FVKESK. CDR3 amino acids: CASSHGRGLYEQYF. The DNA for the CDR3 is TGTGCCAGCAGTCATGGCAGGGGGCTTTACGAGCAGTACTTC.

This clone was found once. The chain combines TRBV13 with TRBJ2-5; D is unclear. Germline V gene lookup returns CDR1 PRHDT and CDR2 FYEKMQ (reference sequence). The CDR3 totals 15 residues. V was cut by 1 base and J by 2 bases, with 11 bases left in between. The CDR3 here is CASSLVGRGQETQYF. The CDR3 DNA is TGTGCCAGCAGCTTAGTAGGACGAGGACAAGAGACCCAGTACTTC.

The chain joins TRBV2 to TRBJ1-1; 7 bases line up with TRBD1. This CDR3 is 16 amino acids long. Trimming removed 6 bases from V and 4 bases from J; junction bases left unmatched: 14. Germline values: CDR1 SNHLY, CDR2 FYNNEI. The CDR3 spells CASRTGQAKRRTEAFF. As DNA, the CDR3 is TGTGCCAGCAGGACCGGACAGGCTAAGAGGCGCACTGAAGCTTTCTTT.

This clone came up once. This rearrangement joins TRBV5-1 to TRBJ2-3; TRBD2 matches 12 bases. The CDR3 contains 16 residues. Germline V gene sequence: CDR1 SGHRS, CDR2 YFSETQ. J gave up 4 bases and V 0 bases, and 3 bases lay outside the gene matches. The CDR3 nucleotides read TGCGCCAGCAGCTTGGGACTAGCGGGAGTAGCAGATACGCAGTATTTT. Translating it yields CASSLGLAGVADTQYF.

This sequence joins TRBV7-9 and TRBJ1-2; unclear D gene. V gave up 3 bases and J gave up 3 bases, with 5 bases separating them. Germline CDR1 reads SEHNR; CDR2 reads FQNEAQ (reference sequence). This CDR3 comprises 12 residues. In nucleotides, the CDR3 is TGTGCCAGCAGCTTTTCCGACTATGGCTACACCTTC. Translation gives CASSFSDYGYTF.

The chain combines TRBV14 with TRBJ2-3; tentative D call: TRBD2 (5 bases). This CDR3 contains 17 residues. Germline V gene lookup returns CDR1 SGHDN and CDR2 FVKESK. Trimming removed 0 bases at V and 2 bases at J, with 15 bases between. The CDR3, as DNA: TGTGCCAGCAGCCAAGATCTGTCGGGGTCTTTCACAGATACGCAGTATTTT. It codes for CASSQDLSGSFTDTQYF.

This clone appeared once. This chain's CDR3 is CASSPGTGGAEAFF. CDR3 DNA: TGTGCCAGCTCACCAGGTACAGGGGGAGCTGAAGCTTTCTTT. The chain couples TRBV18 to TRBJ1-1; TRBD1 matches 8 bases. Looked up from germline, CDR1 is KGHSH and CDR2 is LQKENI. The J segment lost 6 bases and the V segment lost 2 bases, leaving 5 bases of the junction unmatched. This CDR3 comprises 14 residues.

This clone was detected only once. This specimen includes other DNA sequences encoding the same CDR3. Written as DNA, the CDR3 is TGTGCCAGCAGCTACAGGGGAAGCTATGGCTACACCTTC. Amino acid sequence: CASSYRGSYGYTF. The genes are TRBV14 and TRBJ1-2, with 7 bases fitting TRBD1. The CDR3 has 13 amino acids. Losses at the gene ends were 5 bases for V and 4 bases for J; bases not matched to a gene: 4. CDR1 is SGHDN and CDR2 is FVKESK in the germline V gene.

This chain uses TRBV7-2 with TRBJ1-5; D is unclear. The germline V and J ends were trimmed by 5 bases and 3 bases, with 8 bases remaining between them. Germline V gives CDR1 SGHTA, CDR2 FQGNSA. This CDR3 spans 13 amino acids. The CDR3 DNA is TGTGCCAGCAGCCCCACGAACAATCAGCCCCAGCATTTT. Its protein is CASSPTNNQPQHF.

The rearrangement links TRBV13 to TRBJ2-3; perhaps D is TRBD1 or TRBD2 (6 bases each). Looked up from germline, CDR1 is PRHDT and CDR2 is FYEKMQ (reference sequence). The CDR3 loop spans 16 amino acids. Deletions cut 5 bases from V and 2 bases from J, with 17 bases between. CDR3 sequence: CASSTSRHRVTDTQYF. The CDR3 region has the DNA TGTGCCAGCAGCACTAGCCGGCACAGGGTCACAGATACGCAGTATTTT.